Listed below are T cell receptor beta chains from one sample, sequenced in a study of blood T cell repertoires in COVID-19. Produced via immunoSEQ multiplex PCR; TCRdb's table is partial and in-frame only. The sample has about 55,000 clones; 87% are singletons. Input material: peripheral blood. The receptors were gathered from a man aged 40-50 years with COVID-19, enrolled during active disease. Each CDR3 is given with its conserved first and last residue. D genes are given only for firm matches. The size of a clone is reported for some rows only, either as once, few or many, or as a class for expanded clones.

V	size	J	D	DNA	CDR3
TRBV1	few	TRBJ2-1	.	TGCACCAGCAGCCAAGGGACTAGCGGGGGGGATGAGCAGTTCTTC	CTSSQGTSGGDEQFF
TRBV4-1	.	TRBJ1-6	.	TGCGCCGCTAAAGGCAAAGGGGATAATTCACCCCTCCACTTT	CAAKGKGDNSPLHF
TRBV4-1	few	TRBJ1-3	.	TGCGCCAGCAGCCAAGGCCCGGGATCACCCTCTGGAAACACCATATATTTT	CASSQGPGSPSGNTIYF
TRBV2	.	TRBJ2-1	.	TGTGCCAGCAGTGATAAGACTAGGGGACACAATGAGCAGTTCTTC	CASSDKTRGHNEQFF
TRBV11-3	.	TRBJ2-5	.	TGTGCCAGCACAGGGCAAGGGGGAAGCCAAGAGACCCAGTACTTC	CASTGQGGSQETQYF
TRBV4-1	.	TRBJ2-1	TRBD2	TGCGCCAGCAGCCTTCTAGCGGGCAAGGCTAGCGATGAGCAGTTCTTC	CASSLLAGKASDEQFF
TRBV5-6	.	TRBJ2-3	.	TGTGCCAGTACAACAGGGACCACAGATACGCAGTATTTT	CASTTGTTDTQYF
TRBV28	.	TRBJ2-2	.	TGTGCCAGCAGTTCAACTGGCTGGGGGGCGAACACCGGGGAGCTGTTTTTT	CASSSTGWGANTGELFF
TRBV30	.	TRBJ2-4	.	TGTGCCTGGAGTCCAGGGGCATCTACCAAAAACATTCAGTACTTC	CAWSPGASTKNIQYF
TRBV5-1	.	TRBJ2-1	TRBD2	TGCGCCAGCAGCTTGGTTGGACTAGCGTATGAGCAGTTCTTC	CASSLVGLAYEQFF
TRBV28	.	TRBJ1-5	.	TGTGCCAGCAGTCAGGAGGGCAATCAGCCCCAGCATTTT	CASSQEGNQPQHF
TRBV6-5	.	TRBJ2-7	TRBD2	TGTGCCAGCCGGCTAGCGGGGGGGCTGGGGGAGCAGTACTTC	CASRLAGGLGEQYF
TRBV14	.	TRBJ1-3	.	TGTGCCAGCAGCCAGGGGCTGGCGCGCTCTGGAAACACCATATATTTT	CASSQGLARSGNTIYF
TRBV6-4	.	TRBJ2-3	TRBD1	TGTGCCAGCAGCCCGACAGGGGGCCTTAGCACAGATACGCAGTATTTT	CASSPTGGLSTDTQYF
TRBV5-1	.	TRBJ2-1	TRBD2	TGCGCCAGCAGCTTAATAGCGGGGGTCTCCTACAATGAGCAGTTCTTC	CASSLIAGVSYNEQFF
TRBV3-1/TRBV3-2	.	TRBJ2-7	.	TGTGCCAGCAGCCACCCAGGGCCCTACGAGCAGTACTTC	CASSHPGPYEQYF
TRBV2	few	TRBJ2-7	TRBD2	TGTGCCAGCAGGGGGGGACTAGCGACCGAGCAGTACTTC	CASRGGLATEQYF
TRBV10-1	.	TRBJ2-2	TRBD1	TGCGCCAGCAGCCCTAGGGACAGGGGCACCGGGGAGCTGTTTTTT	CASSPRDRGTGELFF
TRBV11-3	.	TRBJ2-4	.	TGTGCCAGCAGCTTAGGCGGACAGGCCAAAAACATTCAGTACTTC	CASSLGGQAKNIQYF
TRBV28	.	TRBJ1-6	TRBD1	TGTGCCAGCAACTCCGCCGGGACAGAAAATTCACCCCTCCACTTT	CASNSAGTENSPLHF
TRBV9	.	TRBJ2-7	TRBD2	TGTGCCAGCAGCGTAGCCAGCGGGAGTTACGAGCAGTACTTC	CASSVASGSYEQYF
TRBV7-7	few	TRBJ2-1	TRBD2	TGTGCTAGCAGCCCCCCCACGGGGGGTAGCGAGCAGTTCTTC	CASSPPTGGSEQFF
TRBV11-2	once	TRBJ2-1	.	TGTGCCAGCAGCTTTACTTCGACCCGAGGCCTACACAATGAGCAGTTCTTC	CASSFTSTRGLHNEQFF
TRBV7-9	.	TRBJ2-7	TRBD1	TGTGCCAGCAGCGCCTGGGACAGCCTCTACGAGCAGTACTTC	CASSAWDSLYEQYF
TRBV10-3	.	TRBJ1-4	.	TGTGCCATCAGTGCGACGGGGAATGAAAAACTGTTTTTT	CAISATGNEKLFF
TRBV3-1/TRBV3-2	.	TRBJ2-3	.	TGTGCCAGCAGCCAAGGGGCCAGCACAGATACGCAGTATTTT	CASSQGASTDTQYF
TRBV19	.	TRBJ2-3	.	TGTGCCAGTAGTCTGGGCCCTACTCCCACAGATACGCAGTATTTT	CASSLGPTPTDTQYF
TRBV30	.	TRBJ1-3	.	TGTGCCTGGGGGCGGCCGGCTGTGGGAAACACCATATATTTT	CAWGRPAVGNTIYF
TRBV13	.	TRBJ1-2	TRBD1	TGTGCCAGCAGCACACAGGGGGCTGACTATGGCTACACCTTC	CASSTQGADYGYTF
TRBV6-5	.	TRBJ2-1	TRBD2	TGTGCCAGCAGCGAGGGACTAGCTGCCAATGAGCAGTTCTTC	CASSEGLAANEQFF
TRBV7-8	.	TRBJ1-1	.	TGTGCCAGCTTACCCTTGGGGCCTGCAGCTTTCTTT	CASLPLGPAAFF
TRBV20-1	.	TRBJ2-1	.	TGCAGCGTCGGGATTTTCAATGAGCAGTTCTTC	CSVGIFNEQFF
TRBV5-1	.	TRBJ1-3	TRBD1	TGCGCCAGCAGCCTCGGACAGGCTGGAAACACCATATATTTT	CASSLGQAGNTIYF
TRBV7-7	once	TRBJ2-1	TRBD2	TGTGCCAGCAGCTTAGAGCTAGCGGGGAGACAGTTCTTC	CASSLELAGRQFF
TRBV2	.	TRBJ2-3	.	TGTGCCAGCAGCCCCGGGACATATAACACAGATACGCAGTATTTT	CASSPGTYNTDTQYF
TRBV7-3	.	TRBJ2-3	.	TGTGCCAGCAGCTTAACTCGGCCAGGGCTTGGAGATACGCAGTATTTT	CASSLTRPGLGDTQYF
TRBV29-1	.	TRBJ2-1	TRBD2	TGCAGCGTTGTGGGTAGCGGGAGTTCCTACAATGAGCAGTTCTTC	CSVVGSGSSYNEQFF
TRBV5-4	.	TRBJ2-1	TRBD2	TGTGCCAGCCAAGGTTCCGGTCTAGCGGGGTCCCATGAGCAGTTCTTC	CASQGSGLAGSHEQFF
TRBV19	.	TRBJ1-1	.	TGTGCCAGTAGTGGGGCGTCGAGAAACACTGAAGCTTTCTTT	CASSGASRNTEAFF